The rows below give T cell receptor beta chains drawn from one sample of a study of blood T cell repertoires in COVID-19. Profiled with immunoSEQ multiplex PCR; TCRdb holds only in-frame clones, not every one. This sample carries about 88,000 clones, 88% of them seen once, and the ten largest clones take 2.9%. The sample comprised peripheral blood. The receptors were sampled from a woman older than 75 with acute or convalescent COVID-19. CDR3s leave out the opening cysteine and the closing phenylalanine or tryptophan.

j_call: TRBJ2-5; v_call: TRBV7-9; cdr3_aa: ASSIAGTQETQY
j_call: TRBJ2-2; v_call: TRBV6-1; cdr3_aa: ASSEGIIGELF
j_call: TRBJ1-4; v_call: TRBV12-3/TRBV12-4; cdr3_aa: ASSSGNEKLF
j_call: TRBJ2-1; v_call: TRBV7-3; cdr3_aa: ASSPQYAGEQF
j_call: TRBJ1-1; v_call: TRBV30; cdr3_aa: AWSQNGVEAF
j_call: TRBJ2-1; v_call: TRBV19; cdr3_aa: ASSPMRGGIYNEQF
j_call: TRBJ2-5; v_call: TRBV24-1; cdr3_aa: ATSESTGFQETQY
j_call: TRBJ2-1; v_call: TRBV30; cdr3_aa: AWSGTGGYSDEQF
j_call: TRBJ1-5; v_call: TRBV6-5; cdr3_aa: ASRPGFFDQPQH
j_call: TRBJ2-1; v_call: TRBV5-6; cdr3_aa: ASSLTGGIGQF
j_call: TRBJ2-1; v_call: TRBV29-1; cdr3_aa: SVARGAGVSYNEQF
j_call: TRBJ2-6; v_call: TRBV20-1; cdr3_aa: SASRLAGTGANVLT
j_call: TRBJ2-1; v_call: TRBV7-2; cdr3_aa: ASSVPPGSYNEQF
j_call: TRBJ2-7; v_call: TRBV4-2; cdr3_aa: ASSLQSTYEQY
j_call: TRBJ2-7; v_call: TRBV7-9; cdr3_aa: ASRSGEGSYEQY
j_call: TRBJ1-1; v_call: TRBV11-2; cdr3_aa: ASSSTVLSTEAF
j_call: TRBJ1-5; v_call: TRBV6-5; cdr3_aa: ASRGWGQDNQPQH
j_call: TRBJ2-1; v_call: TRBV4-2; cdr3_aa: ASSQDGTSGRAGDNEQF
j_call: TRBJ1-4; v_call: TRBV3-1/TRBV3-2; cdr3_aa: ASSLRTGSNEKLF
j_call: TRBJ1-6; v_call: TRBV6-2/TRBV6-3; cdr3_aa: ASSWESNNSPLH
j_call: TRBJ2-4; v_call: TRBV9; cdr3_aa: ASSVAVGGKNIQY
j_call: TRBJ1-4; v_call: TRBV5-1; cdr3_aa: ASSLEGRGEKLF
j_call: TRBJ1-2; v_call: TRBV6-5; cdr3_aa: ASSRAAGVSGYT
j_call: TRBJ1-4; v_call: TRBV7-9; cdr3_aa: ASNSGNEKLF